The 6 T cell receptor beta chains below were found in one sample sequenced in a study of CD4+ T cells in melanoma. TCRdb keeps only in-frame clones here, not all; method: immunoSEQ multiplex PCR. The sample shows more than 13,000 clones, over 80% of them seen only once. Material: cells from a culture (not recorded whether cultured in vitro). Receptor source: a human donor with melanoma.

This chain connects TRBV30 to TRBJ1-5, with no clear D. Germline values: CDR1 GTSNPN, CDR2 SVGIG (reference sequence). The CDR3 sequence is 13 residues long. Trimming stripped 3 bases from V and 0 bases from J, with 6 bases between. CDR3 protein: CAWSPSSNQPQHF. The CDR3 DNA follows: TGTGCCTGGAGCCCCAGTAGCAATCAGCCCCAGCATTTT.

This chain links TRBV7-8 with TRBJ2-7; the D is unclear. In germline, CDR1 is SGHVS, CDR2 FQNEAQ. Trimming took off 3 bases at V and 6 bases at J, with 9 bases between the two ends. The CDR3 spans 12 residues. The CDR3 spells CASSFFGGEQYF. CDR3 coding DNA: TGTGCCAGCAGCTTTTTCGGCGGCGAGCAGTACTTC.

The chain recombines TRBV9 with TRBJ2-3, with a tentative D call TRBD2 (6 bases). Deletions cut 0 bases from V and 2 bases from J, with 13 bases between. The CDR3 sequence is 16 residues long. Germline CDR1 is SGDLS and CDR2 is YYNGEE. The CDR3 loop reads CASSVEWRGPTDTQYF. The DNA for the CDR3 is TGTGCCAGCAGCGTAGAATGGCGGGGACCCACAGATACGCAGTATTTT.

This clone appeared a single time. The rearrangement uses TRBV2 and TRBJ2-1, with 9 bases fitting TRBD2. The CDR3 is made up of 14 amino acids. Looked up from germline, CDR1 is SNHLY and CDR2 is FYNNEI. J lost 4 bases, V lost 4 bases, and 2 bases had no gene match. This chain's CDR3 is CASSVLAGYNEQFF. Written as DNA, the CDR3 is TGTGCCAGCAGTGTTCTAGCGGGGTACAATGAGCAGTTCTTC.

This clone turned up a few times. The V and J genes are TRBV6-5 and TRBJ1-4, with D hard to call. The germline V gene has CDR1 MNHEY and CDR2 SVGAGI. The CDR3 contains 14 residues. V lost 5 bases, J lost 4 bases, and 11 bases lay in between. The CDR3 DNA reads as TGTGCCAGCAGTCAGTATCCCGGTAATGAAAAACTGTTTTTT. It specifies CASSQYPGNEKLFF.

V usage is TRBV6-1 and J usage is TRBJ2-6, with D uncertain. V was shortened by 4 bases and J by 2 bases, with 9 bases between the two germline ends. CDR1 and CDR2 from the germline V gene are MNHNS and SASEGT. The CDR3 is 15 amino acids. The CDR3 region is CASSGWRAGANVLTF. Here the CDR3 DNA reads TGTGCCAGCAGTGGATGGCGCGCTGGGGCCAACGTCCTGACTTTC.